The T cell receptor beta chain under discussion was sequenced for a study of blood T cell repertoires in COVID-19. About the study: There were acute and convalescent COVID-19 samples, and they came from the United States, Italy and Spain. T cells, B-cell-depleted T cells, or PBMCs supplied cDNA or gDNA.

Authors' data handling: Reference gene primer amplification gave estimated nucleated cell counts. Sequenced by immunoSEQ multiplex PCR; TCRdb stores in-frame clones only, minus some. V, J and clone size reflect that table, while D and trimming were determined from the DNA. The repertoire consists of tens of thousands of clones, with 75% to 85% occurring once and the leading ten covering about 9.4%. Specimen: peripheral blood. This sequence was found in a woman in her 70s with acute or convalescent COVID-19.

CDR3 residues: CAWNAGGDYGYTF. The CDR3 region has the DNA TGTGCCTGGAACGCTGGGGGGGACTATGGCTACACCTTC. The V call is TRBV30, the J call TRBJ1-2; possible D gene TRBD1, 5 bases. Between the trimmed V and J ends, which lost 4 bases and 3 bases, there was a span of 12 bases. The CDR3 totals 13 residues. CDR1 is GTSNPN, CDR2 SVGIG, per germline (reference sequence).